This record looks at one TCR beta chain sequence and its context. Its matching antigen is unknown. Nominal health characterized the donors when sampled, though unrecorded immune exposures were likely. PCR involved 60 Vbeta and 13 Jbeta primers. The table came from immunoSEQ multiplex PCR; TCRdb's copy has only in-frame clones and leaves some out. The profile covers some 110,000 clones, with about 74% appearing a single time and around 5% taken by the ten largest. These data originate in a study of cytomegalovirus exposure and HLA in healthy donors. The germline CDR1 and CDR2 sequences are SEHNR and FQNEAQ (reference sequence). Unmatched junction bases numbered 10, after V lost 5 bases and J lost 6 bases. This CDR3 has 14 residues. The study's findings and limits: In a later analysis, a missense DCLRE1C variant was linked to TCR beta V- and J-gene trimming. Segments of the TCR beta V type were, in most cases, productive about 90% or about 30% of the time in an earlier analysis. In vitro data verified a few CMV-associated chains as specific for CMV antigens.

The origin of this receptor is a man aged 25-45 years in good health and CMV-seropositive. Source material: PBMCs. This rearrangement joins TRBV7-9 to TRBJ2-7; 7 bases agree with TRBD1. The chain's CDR3 is CASSQGFRTGEQYF. CDR3 bases: TGTGCCAGCAGCCAGGGTTTTAGGACAGGCGAGCAGTACTTC.